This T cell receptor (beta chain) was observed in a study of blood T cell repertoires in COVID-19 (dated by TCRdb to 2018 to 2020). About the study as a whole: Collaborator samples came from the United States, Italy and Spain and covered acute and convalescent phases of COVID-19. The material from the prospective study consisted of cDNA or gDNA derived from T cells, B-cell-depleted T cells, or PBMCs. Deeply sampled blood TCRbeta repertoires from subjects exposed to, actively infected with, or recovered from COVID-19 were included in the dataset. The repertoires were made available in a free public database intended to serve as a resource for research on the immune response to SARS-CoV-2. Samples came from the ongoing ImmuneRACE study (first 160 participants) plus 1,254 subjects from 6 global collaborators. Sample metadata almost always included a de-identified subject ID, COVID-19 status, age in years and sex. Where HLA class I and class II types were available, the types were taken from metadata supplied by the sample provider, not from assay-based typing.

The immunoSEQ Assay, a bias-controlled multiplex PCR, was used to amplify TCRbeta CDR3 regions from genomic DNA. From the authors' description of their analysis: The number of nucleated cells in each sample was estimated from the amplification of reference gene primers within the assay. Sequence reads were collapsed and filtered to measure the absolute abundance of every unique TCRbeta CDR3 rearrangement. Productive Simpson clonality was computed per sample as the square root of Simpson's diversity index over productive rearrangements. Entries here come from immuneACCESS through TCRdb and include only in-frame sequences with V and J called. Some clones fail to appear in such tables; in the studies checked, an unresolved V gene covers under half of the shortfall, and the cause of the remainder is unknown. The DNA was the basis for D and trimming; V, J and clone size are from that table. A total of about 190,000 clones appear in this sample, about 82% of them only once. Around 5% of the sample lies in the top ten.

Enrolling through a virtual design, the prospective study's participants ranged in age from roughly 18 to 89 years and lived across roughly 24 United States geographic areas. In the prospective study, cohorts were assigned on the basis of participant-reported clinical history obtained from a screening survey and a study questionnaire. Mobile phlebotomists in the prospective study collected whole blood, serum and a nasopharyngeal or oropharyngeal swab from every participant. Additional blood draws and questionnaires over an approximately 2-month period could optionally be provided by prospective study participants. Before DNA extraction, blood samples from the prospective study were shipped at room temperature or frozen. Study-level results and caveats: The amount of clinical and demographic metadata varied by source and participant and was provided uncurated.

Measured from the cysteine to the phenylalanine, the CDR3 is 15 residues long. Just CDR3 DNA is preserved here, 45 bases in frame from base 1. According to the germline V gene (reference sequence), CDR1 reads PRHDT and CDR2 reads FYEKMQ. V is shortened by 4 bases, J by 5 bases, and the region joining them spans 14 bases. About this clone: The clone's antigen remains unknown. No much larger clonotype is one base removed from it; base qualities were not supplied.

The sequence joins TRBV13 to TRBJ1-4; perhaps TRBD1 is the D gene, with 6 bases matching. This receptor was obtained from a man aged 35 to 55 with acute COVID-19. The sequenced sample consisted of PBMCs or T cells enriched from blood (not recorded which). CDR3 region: CASSWGGHYNEKLFF. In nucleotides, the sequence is TGTGCCAGCAGCTGGGGGGGACACTACAATGAAAAACTGTTTTTT.